This T cell receptor (beta chain) was sequenced during a study of blood T cells in healthy people across ages. Study-level results: The fall in TCR beta diversity per million T cells was roughly linear with age. Greater diversity and more naive CD4+ cells were seen in long-lived donors than in aged donors.

Collection of ten milliliters of peripheral blood was performed for each donor. The germline CDR1 and CDR2 sequences are DFQATT and SNEGSKA (reference sequence). This CDR3 has 14 amino acids. Unmatched junction bases numbered 6, after V lost 2 bases and J lost 9 bases. A J-beta primer mix and a sample-barcoded 5' primer were used in a second PCR of roughly 6 to 11 cycles. TCRdb reanalysed the 5' RACE reads using MiXCR and keeps one entry per CDR3 protein. This sample carries 850,000 to 950,000 distinct CDR3 sequences, around 28% of them seen once, and the ten largest clones take 15% to 20%. Many counts were recorded for this clonotype. Its antigen is currently unknown.

The sequencing sample was made of blood. J is TRBJ2-1 and V is TRBV20-1; TRBD2 matches at 11 bases. The receptor's source is a woman older than 75 in good health. In DNA, the CDR3 is TGCAGTGCTAGATTTACTAGCGGGGGTTCTGAGCAGTTCTTC. It codes for CSARFTSGGSEQFF.